These 26 T cell receptor beta chains were all obtained from the same sample, sequenced in a study of Ad26.COV2.S vaccination and SARS-CoV-2 variants. The treatment was: some 20 received Ad26.COV2.S at low or high dose, single or two shots; about five received placebo; per-sample allocation not given. On day 63 after the first injection, vaccine and placebo recipients gave samples. Profiled with immunoSEQ multiplex PCR; TCRdb holds only in-frame clones, not every one. Seen here are approximately 300,000 clones, 85% observed once, and the top ten hold 2% to 2.5%. This specimen consisted of peripheral blood, obtained in a trial of Ad26.COV2.S vaccine versus placebo. The receptor source for this set is a person between 18 and 65 years old who received the Ad26.COV2.S COVID-19 vaccine or a placebo.

This clone was seen once. The genes are TRBV7-2 and TRBJ2-3; 8 nucleotides align to TRBD1. Germline-derived CDR1 and CDR2 are SGHTA and FQGNSA. This CDR3 has 15 residues. V shed 9 bases, J shed 0 bases, and the junction held 8 bases outside the gene matches. The CDR3 sequence: CASLQGAASTDTQYF. CDR3 bases: TGTGCCAGTTTGCAGGGGGCGGCTAGCACAGATACGCAGTATTTT. Looking up the rest from reference TRBV7-2 and TRBJ2-3 gives the full variable domain: GAGVSQSPSNKVTEKGKDVELRCDPISGHTALYWYRQSLGQGLEFLIYFQGNSAPDKSGLPSDRFSAERTGGSVSTLTIQRTQQEDSAVYLCASLQGAASTDTQYFGPGTRLTVL.

This sequence joins TRBV11-3 and TRBJ1-4; D is perhaps TRBD1 (5 bases). This CDR3 comprises 16 residues. Trimming took 7 bases from V and 12 from J, leaving 27 bases between them. Germline V lookup: CDR1 SGHNT, CDR2 YENEEA. The CDR3 region has the DNA TGTGCCAGCAAAGACTTCTATTGGGGGTTCCGGATCGAACTGTTTTTT. This translates into CASKDFYWGFRIELFF.

A few counts support this clone. J is TRBJ2-7 and V is TRBV5-1, with 14 bases that match TRBD2. Trimming took 2 bases from V and 0 from J; bases not matched to a gene: 13. The CDR3 extends over 20 amino acids. Germline V gives CDR1 SGHRS, CDR2 YFSETQ. The CDR3 DNA reads TGCGCCAGCAGCTTAGGGCCCGGACTAGCGGGGGGACCCAGCTCCTACGAGCAGTACTTC. Its protein is CASSLGPGLAGGPSSYEQYF.

V is TRBV19 and J is TRBJ1-2; the D is unclear. The CDR3 is made up of 12 amino acids. V lost 10 bases to trimming and J lost 2 bases, with 11 bases between them. Germline lookup yields CDR1 LNHDA and CDR2 SQIVND (reference sequence). In DNA form, the CDR3 reads TGTGCCACCGAGCGGGGAAACTATGGCTACACCTTC. This sequence encodes CATERGNYGYTF.

This clone has a single count. Written as DNA, the CDR3 is TGTGCCAGCAGCCGGGCGGGGAACGAGCAGTACTTC. It translates to CASSRAGNEQYF. The chain combines TRBV3-1 (or the pseudogene TRBV3-2) with TRBJ2-7; a weak D match, TRBD2 (6 bases). The CDR3 is 12 amino acids. V dropped 4 bases and J dropped 5 bases, with 9 bases sitting between them. Germline lookup yields CDR1 LGHDT and CDR2 YNNKEL (reference sequence).

The V and J genes are TRBV5-1 and TRBJ2-7, with TRBD1 matching over 8 bases. The CDR3 loop spans 15 amino acids. The V gene's germline CDR1 is SGHRS and CDR2 YFSETQ. V lost 4 bases, J lost 3 bases, and 9 bases stayed unmatched. The CDR3 protein is CASSLTGDLHYEQYF. The CDR3 bases are TGCGCCAGCAGCCTGACAGGGGACCTTCACTACGAGCAGTACTTC.

This chain uses TRBV5-6 with TRBJ2-2; 7 bases match TRBD2. The CDR3 length is 13 residues. CDR1 SGHDT and CDR2 YYEEEE come from the germline V gene. The V gene end was trimmed by 6 bases and the J gene end by 5 bases; junction bases not matched to a gene: 4. The chain's CDR3 is CASNKLATGELFF. The CDR3 coding sequence is TGTGCCAGCAATAAACTAGCGACCGGGGAGCTGTTTTTT.

The gene calls are TRBV6-5 and TRBJ1-6; no clear D gene. The ends were cut back, 6 bases at V and 7 bases at J, with 7 bases in the middle. CDR3 length equals 12 residues. Germline lookup yields CDR1 MNHEY and CDR2 SVGAGI. The CDR3 bases are TGTGCCAGCAGCGACTGGAATTCACCCCTCCACTTT. Protein: CASSDWNSPLHF.

This rearrangement joins TRBV7-6 to TRBJ1-3, with TRBD1 identical over 7 bases. The V segment lost 5 bases and the J segment 0 bases; nucleotides outside the gene matches: 7. The CDR3 is 16 residues long. Looked up from germline, CDR1 is SGHVS and CDR2 is FNYEAQ. CDR3 sequence reads: CASSETGASSGNTIYF. The CDR3 bases are TGTGCCAGCAGCGAAACAGGGGCCAGCTCTGGAAACACCATATATTTT.

This sequence joins TRBV12-3 or TRBV12-4 and TRBJ1-2; 8 positions match TRBD1. CDR3 length equals 13 residues. V lost 6 bases and J lost 8; bases outside the gene matches: 8. Here the CDR3 DNA reads TGTGCCAGCAGCCTTGACAGGGGCCGAGGCTACACCTTC. It translates to CASSLDRGRGYTF.

This clone appeared once. The chain is built from TRBV11-3 and TRBJ2-1, with TRBD2 as a possible D gene (5 bases). The germline gives CDR1 SGHNT, CDR2 YENEEA. The CDR3 is 15 amino acids. V gave up 0 bases and J gave up 4 bases, with 10 bases separating them. CDR3 sequence (DNA): TGTGCCAGCAGCTTAGATCCAAGGACTTACAATGAGCAGTTCTTC. Protein: CASSLDPRTYNEQFF.

The chain employs TRBV29-1 and TRBJ1-2; possible D gene TRBD1, 6 bases. The CDR3 loop spans 16 amino acids. Looked up from germline, CDR1 is SQVTM and CDR2 is ANQGSEA. The CDR3: CGSDLRDNSPGYGYTF. The CDR3 DNA reads as TGCGGATCCGACCTCCGGGACAACTCTCCGGGCTATGGCTACACCTTC.

This clone has just one count. The gene calls are TRBV5-1 and TRBJ2-7; 7 bases agree with TRBD1. Trimming cost V 2 bases and J 4 bases; bases outside gene matches: 6. There are 14 residues in the CDR3. CDR1 and CDR2 from the germline V gene are SGHRS and YFSETQ. The CDR3 DNA reads TGCGCCAGCAGCTTCGGGACAGAGGATTACGAGCAGTACTTC. It encodes CASSFGTEDYEQYF.

The chain joins TRBV28 to TRBJ1-2; unclear D gene. The length of the CDR3 is 13 residues. Per the germline V gene, CDR1 is MDHEN and CDR2 is SYDVKM. V lost 6 bases and J lost 8, with 16 bases in between. In DNA, the CDR3 is TGTGCCAGCAGCCTAATAGCTCCAGGAGGCTACACCTTC. It encodes CASSLIAPGGYTF.

This clone has only one observation. The rearrangement links TRBV5-1 to TRBJ2-1, with TRBD2 matching 9 bases. CDR3 length: 17 amino acids. CDR1 and CDR2 (germline): SGHRS, YFSETQ. J was trimmed by 6 bases and V by 4 bases; bases with no gene match: 14. The chain's CDR3 is CASSVGHRGGAVNEQFF. The CDR3 DNA sequence: TGCGCCAGCAGCGTGGGGCATCGCGGGGGGGCCGTCAATGAGCAGTTCTTC.

The chain is built from TRBV5-6 and TRBJ1-1; 7 positions match TRBD1. With 3 bases clipped from V and 0 bases from J, the junction kept 11 bases outside the gene matches. The CDR3 length is 17 residues. Germline loops: CDR1 SGHDT, CDR2 YYEEEE. CDR3 sequence reads: CASSSIRLDRMNTEAFF. CDR3 nucleotides: TGTGCCAGCAGCTCGATCCGGTTGGACAGGATGAACACTGAAGCTTTCTTT. The full variable domain, with the rest looked up from reference TRBV5-6 and TRBJ1-1, is DAGVTQSPTHLIKTRGQQVTLRCSPKSGHDTVSWYQQALGQGPQFIFQYYEEEERQRGNFPDRFSGHQFPNYSSELNVNALLLGDSALYLCASSSIRLDRMNTEAFFGQGTRLTVV.

The chain carries TRBV2 and TRBJ2-7; 8 bases map to TRBD1. The germline V gene encodes CDR1 SNHLY and CDR2 FYNNEI. The junction had 4 bases not matched to a gene; V was cut back by 6 bases and J by 0 bases. CDR3 length: 14 amino acids. The CDR3 DNA follows: TGTGCCAGCAGGCGGACAGGGAGCTCCTACGAGCAGTACTTC. Translated: CASRRTGSSYEQYF.

This clone was detected once. V and J are TRBV28 and TRBJ1-4; 7 bases map to TRBD1. Germline trimming cut 5 bases from V and 0 bases from J; bases unmatched to any gene: 18. Germline CDR1 and CDR2: MDHEN and SYDVKM. CDR3 length equals 20 residues. CDR3 sequence (DNA): TGTGCCAGCAGTCCCAATAGAGGGGGCTTCGTAATGGCAACTAATGAAAAACTGTTTTTT. This translates into CASSPNRGGFVMATNEKLFF.

CDR3 bases: TGTGCCAGCAGCCAGGAGCGGGGGGGCGACAATGAGCAGTTCTTC. This translates into CASSQERGGDNEQFF. The chain links TRBV7-2 to TRBJ2-1, with 10 bases identical to TRBD2. V dropped 5 bases and J dropped 5; count of bases not matched to a gene: 6. The CDR3 consists of 15 residues. Germline V lookup: CDR1 SGHTA, CDR2 FQGNSA.

In regard to this clone: The sample contains more than one DNA sequence encoding this CDR3. The chain uses TRBV5-1 and TRBJ1-1; D is possibly TRBD1 (5 bases). This CDR3 region has 14 residues. CDR1 is SGHRS, CDR2 YFSETQ, per germline. V lost 0 bases, J lost 4 bases, and 10 bases lay in between. The CDR3 DNA sequence: TGCGCCAGCAGCTTGGATGGGCAGGGCACTGAAGCTTTCTTT. Translating it yields CASSLDGQGTEAFF.

The sample holds one count of this clone. The chain is built from TRBV7-9 and TRBJ2-2, with a weak D call TRBD2 (5 bases). Trimming stripped 9 bases from V and 2 bases from J, with 16 bases between. The CDR3 is 15 residues long. Germline V CDR1 and CDR2: SEHNR, FQNEAQ (reference sequence). CDR3 DNA: TGTGCCAGGAGTCCAGTGGGGAGCAACACCGGGGAGCTGTTTTTT. This sequence encodes CARSPVGSNTGELFF. Using reference TRBV7-9 and TRBJ2-2 for the parts outside the CDR3, the full variable domain is DTGVSQNPRHKITKRGQNVTFRCDPISEHNRLYWYRQTLGQGPEFLTYFQNEAQLEKSRLLSDRFSAERPKGSFSTLEIQRTEQGDSAMYLCARSPVGSNTGELFFGEGSRLTVL.

The chain couples TRBV15 to TRBJ2-3; 9 nucleotides line up with TRBD2. Looked up from germline, CDR1 is LNHNV and CDR2 is YYDKDF (reference sequence). The CDR3 is 17 amino acids. Trimming at V came to 6 bases and at J to 0 bases, leaving 10 bases not matched to a gene. The CDR3 DNA follows: TGTGCCACCAGGCGGGCTAGCGGGGTCCCAAGCACAGATACGCAGTATTTT. Amino acid sequence: CATRRASGVPSTDTQYF. Using reference TRBV15 and TRBJ2-3 for the parts outside the CDR3, the full variable domain is DAMVIQNPRYQVTQFGKPVTLSCSQTLNHNVMYWYQQKSSQAPKLLFHYYDKDFNNEADTPDNFQSRRPNTSFCFLDIRSPGLGDTAMYLCATRRASGVPSTDTQYFGPGTRLTVL.

The CDR3, as DNA: TGCGCCAGCAGCTTTAGAACGCCCGGGACTAGCGGGGGGATGAGCACAGATACGCAGTATTTT. Its translation is CASSFRTPGTSGGMSTDTQYF. This chain joins TRBV5-1 and TRBJ2-3; 15 bases line up with TRBD2. The germline CDR1 and CDR2 sequences are SGHRS and YFSETQ. With V trimmed by 2 bases and J by 0 bases, 13 bases remained unmatched. CDR3 length equals 21 residues. Full variable domain (remainder filled in from reference TRBV5-1 and TRBJ2-3): KAGVTQTPRYLIKTRGQQVTLSCSPISGHRSVSWYQQTPGQGLQFLFEYFSETQRNKGNFPGRFSGRQFSNSRSEMNVSTLELGDSALYLCASSFRTPGTSGGMSTDTQYFGPGTRLTVL.

This chain connects TRBV30 to TRBJ1-1; D may be TRBD1 (5 bases). Per germline, CDR1 GTSNPN and CDR2 SVGIG (reference sequence). This CDR3 contains 13 residues. V lost 4 bases and J 1 base, leaving 10 bases between the germline ends. CDR3 sequence: CAWKGRSNTEAFF. Written as DNA, the CDR3 is TGTGCCTGGAAGGGGAGATCGAACACTGAAGCTTTCTTT.

This clone was counted once. Other nucleotide sequences in the sample specify the same CDR3. CDR3 DNA: TGTGCCAGCAGTTTATTGGAGGGGGCTGGCTACACCTTC. The encoded protein is CASSLLEGAGYTF. The rearrangement joins TRBV27 to TRBJ1-2; 7 nucleotides align to TRBD1. The CDR3 has 13 residues. CDR1 MNHEY and CDR2 SMNVEV come from the germline V gene (reference sequence). The V gene end was trimmed by 1 base and the J gene end by 7 bases; junction bases not matched to a gene: 3.

The CDR3 loop reads CASSPGAPQTGELFF. The CDR3 bases are TGTGCCAGTAGTCCCGGGGCCCCACAGACCGGGGAGCTGTTTTTT. The chain has TRBV19 and TRBJ2-2; D assignment may be TRBD1 or TRBD2 (5 bases each). This CDR3 is 15 amino acids long. V shed 5 bases and J shed 5 bases, with 15 bases lying between them. Germline V gives CDR1 LNHDA, CDR2 SQIVND (reference sequence).